This T cell receptor beta chain is drawn from a study of cytomegalovirus exposure and HLA in healthy donors. V shed 10 bases and J shed 6 bases, with 23 bases lying between them. The germline CDR1 and CDR2 sequences are WNHNN and SYGVQD (reference sequence). This CDR3 comprises 15 residues. The PCR employed 60 Vbeta primers together with 13 Jbeta primers. Some clones are missing from TCRdb's copy, which holds only in-frame ones; the method was immunoSEQ multiplex PCR. Of fewer than 90,000 clones listed, about 80% are singletons. The chain is built from TRBV10-1 and TRBJ2-3, with D maybe TRBD2 (5 bases). The receptor's source is a male donor in good health and CMV-seronegative. The sequenced sample was PBMCs. In DNA form, the CDR3 reads TGCGCCATCCAGAAGGTTCAGCGGAGAGGGGATACGCAGTATTTT. As protein: CAIQKVQRRGDTQYF.